This passage covers 2 T cell receptor beta chains from one sample sequenced in a study of blood T cell repertoires in COVID-19. The assay was immunoSEQ multiplex PCR, and TCRdb's table has in-frame clones only and misses some. The sample lists 150,000 to 200,000 clones; approximately 80% were seen once. The source material was peripheral blood. The receptors shown here come from a middle-aged woman with COVID-19, enrolled during active disease.

The V call is TRBV6-4, the J call TRBJ2-2; D might be TRBD2 (6 bases). The germline V and J ends were trimmed by 8 bases and 1 base, with 11 bases remaining between them. Per germline, CDR1 MRHNA and CDR2 SNTAGT. The CDR3 runs to 14 residues. DNA for the CDR3: TGTGCCAGCCAGAGACTAGTGAACACCGGGGAGCTGTTTTTT. Translating gives CASQRLVNTGELFF.

The rearrangement uses TRBV19 and TRBJ2-1; weak D call: TRBD1 (6 bases). V lost 5 bases and J lost 7, with 15 bases in between. CDR1 is LNHDA, CDR2 SQIVND, per germline (reference sequence). The CDR3 length is 14 residues. Here the CDR3 DNA reads TGTGCCAGTAGTTCCGACAGGCGAAGTAATGAGCAGTTCTTC. This translates into CASSSDRRSNEQFF. Together with reference TRBV19 and TRBJ2-1, the CDR3 gives the full variable domain: DGGITQSPKYLFRKEGQNVTLSCEQNLNHDAMYWYRQDPGQGLRLIYYSQIVNDFQKGDIAEGYSVSREKKESFPLTVTSAQKNPTAFYLCASSSDRRSNEQFFGPGTRLTVL.